The clone carrying this T cell receptor beta chain appeared a single time. This entry belongs to a study of blood T cell repertoires in COVID-19. Study-level background: COVID-19 samples, acute and convalescent, were from the United States, Italy and Spain. The cDNA or gDNA used as material had been derived from T cells, B-cell-depleted T cells, or PBMCs.

Deletions cut 3 bases from V and 2 bases from J, with 20 bases between. The CDR3 has 18 residues. Libraries were prepared by immunoSEQ multiplex PCR; TCRdb keeps only in-frame clonotypes and omits some of them. This table holds 200,000 to 250,000 clones, roughly 80% found once. The sequencing sample was made of peripheral blood. The TCR comes from a woman aged 70-85 years with active or convalescent COVID-19. This chain uses TRBV23-1 with TRBJ1-5; D possibly corresponds to TRBD1 (6 bases). TRBV23-1 is annotated as an ORF whose role is uncertain. The CDR3 nucleotides read TGCGCCAGCAGTCATTGCCGGGACAAACCTTGGGGCAATCAGCCCCAGCATTTT. This encodes CASSHCRDKPWGNQPQHF.